This entry concerns a single T cell receptor beta chain. This sample stems from a study of OX40 agonist ivuxolimab in advanced cancers. This table comes from immunoSEQ multiplex PCR, and its TCRdb copy is limited to in-frame clones, with some not included. Here the sample spans approximately 77,000 clones, under 85% being singletons. Germline values: CDR1 LGHNA, CDR2 YSLEER. The CDR3 covers 17 residues. Trimming removed 1 base at V and 9 bases at J, with 24 bases between. The TCR originated in an adult with an advanced solid tumor such as melanoma, head and neck, liver or kidney cancer. Sequences were derived from CD4+ or CD8+ T cells sorted from blood, sampled in a trial of the OX40 agonist ivuxolimab. The rearrangement joins TRBV4-3 to TRBJ1-2, with a weak D call TRBD1 (5 bases). The DNA for the CDR3 is TGCGCCAGCAGCCAAGGGAATCCGGGACTGAAGTATGGTAGCTACACCTTC. Its protein product is CASSQGNPGLKYGSYTF.